This T cell receptor (beta chain) originates from a study of T-cell memory formation after mild COVID-19. TCR alpha and TCR beta cDNA libraries with sample barcodes and UMIs came from 5'RACE using constant-segment primers. TCRdb analysed the 5' RACE reads with MiXCR anew, one entry per CDR3 protein. The sample contains about 500,000 distinct CDR3 sequences, 20% of which appear only once. The CDR3 extends over 18 amino acids. The ends lost 3 bases at V and 2 bases at J; junction bases unmatched: 11. Per the germline V gene, CDR1 is SQVTM and CDR2 is ANQGSEA. This chain connects TRBV29-1 to TRBJ2-3, with TRBD2 identical over 13 bases. The TCR sequence derives from an adult woman who had mild COVID-19 (a few samples of this study predate the infection). Cell type and time point are not known. The sequencing input was PBMCs or a T cell subset sorted from them (not recorded which). The CDR3 is CSVDDRGLAGRLTDTQYF. The CDR3, as DNA: TGCAGCGTTGACGATAGGGGACTAGCGGGGCGTCTCACAGATACGCAGTATTTT.